The clone carrying this T cell receptor (beta chain) turned up a few times. This sample stems from a study of CXCR3 chemokines and chemotherapy response in bladder cancer. Each CDR3 protein gets one entry after TCRdb re-called the PCR reads with MiXCR. The data show about 13,000 distinct CDR3 sequences, over 10% seen once. The germline CDR1 and CDR2 sequences are KGHSH and LQKENI. V was pared by 3 bases and J by 0 bases, with 5 bases of the junction left unmatched. The CDR3 spans 16 residues. The V call is TRBV18, the J call TRBJ1-3; 7 bases are a match to TRBD1. This TCR was recovered from a human donor with bladder cancer that did not respond to neoadjuvant chemotherapy. Sampling was done from a patient whose treatment included neoadjuvant chemotherapy. Here the CDR3 reads CASSPWDSSSGNTIYF. Written as DNA, the CDR3 is TGTGCCAGCTCACCCTGGGACAGCAGCTCTGGAAACACCATATATTTT.